Shown below are 15 T cell receptor beta chains from a single sample sequenced in a study of cytomegalovirus exposure and HLA in healthy donors. PCR used 60 Vbeta primers and 13 Jbeta primers. Method: immunoSEQ multiplex PCR; TCRdb's copy keeps in-frame clones and lacks some. The sample contains about 110,000 clones, approximately 70% of which appear only once. The sequencing sample was made of PBMCs. These receptors were collected from a woman aged 30 to 39 in good health and CMV-seronegative.

The chain links TRBV5-1 to TRBJ2-7; 11 bases are shared with TRBD2. V was pared by 4 bases and J by 0 bases, with 6 bases of the junction left unmatched. Germline loops: CDR1 SGHRS, CDR2 YFSETQ. The CDR3 is 16 amino acids. CDR3 sequence: CASSLTSGGVSYEQYF. The CDR3 DNA reads as TGCGCCAGCAGCCTTACTAGCGGGGGAGTCTCCTACGAGCAGTACTTC.

The V call is TRBV7-9, the J call TRBJ1-3; TRBD1 agrees at 7 bases. The CDR3 spans 11 residues. Germline V lookup: CDR1 SEHNR, CDR2 FQNEAQ (reference sequence). The J segment lost 14 bases and the V segment lost 5 bases, leaving 6 bases of the junction unmatched. CDR3 nucleotides: TGTGCCAGCAGCCGCACAGGGGTGCTATATTTT. This encodes CASSRTGVLYF.

The chain links TRBV7-9 to TRBJ2-1; 10 positions match TRBD2. Per the germline V gene, CDR1 is SEHNR and CDR2 is FQNEAQ (reference sequence). This CDR3 region has 15 residues. After removal of 4 bases from V and 4 bases from J, the junction contained 4 bases not matched to a gene. The DNA of the CDR3 is TGTGCCAGCAGCTCTAGCGGGAGACGTTACAATGAGCAGTTCTTC. Protein product: CASSSSGRRYNEQFF.

In its sample, this clone was seen a few times. J is TRBJ1-1 and V is TRBV6-6, with D possibly TRBD1 on 6 matching bases. From germline, CDR1 is MNHNY and CDR2 SVGAGI (reference sequence). This CDR3 is built from 14 residues. The ends were cut back, 6 bases at V and 5 bases at J, with 16 bases in the middle. The CDR3 DNA reads TGTGCCAGCAGGACATCGACAGGACCAACTGAAGCTTTCTTT. This gives the protein CASRTSTGPTEAFF.

V usage is TRBV6-1 and J usage is TRBJ1-1; D is perhaps TRBD1 (5 bases). Between the trimmed V and J ends, which lost 4 bases and 0 bases, there was a span of 18 bases. Germline CDR1 MNHNS, CDR2 SASEGT. The CDR3 is 17 amino acids. The chain's CDR3 is CASSVEGGVIMNTEAFF. CDR3 sequence (DNA): TGTGCCAGCAGTGTTGAAGGAGGGGTAATCATGAACACTGAAGCTTTCTTT.

This clone was seen more than once but under ten times. The rearrangement links TRBV19 to TRBJ2-1; 9 bases agree with TRBD2. Per germline, CDR1 LNHDA and CDR2 SQIVND (reference sequence). The V and J ends lost 10 bases and 6 bases, in that order; junction bases with no gene match: 16. The CDR3 length is 16 residues. CDR3 residues: CATQMASGAFSNEQFF. DNA for the CDR3: TGTGCCACCCAGATGGCTAGCGGGGCATTTAGCAATGAGCAGTTCTTC.

Here the CDR3 DNA reads TGCAGCGTAAACAGCGGTGGGACTGAAGCTTTCTTT. Its translation: CSVNSGGTEAFF. The chain employs TRBV29-1 and TRBJ1-1; no reliable D call. Trimming pared 6 bases from V and 5 bases from J, leaving 13 bases between. The germline gives CDR1 SQVTM, CDR2 ANQGSEA. This CDR3 contains 12 residues.

The chain uses TRBV18 and TRBJ2-5, with D uncertain. The CDR3 has 14 residues. The V end was cut by 1 base, the J end by 1 base, with 7 bases between. CDR1 and CDR2 (germline): KGHSH, LQKENI. The CDR3 spells CASSPRLGQETQYF. DNA for the CDR3: TGTGCCAGCTCACCACGGCTAGGCCAAGAGACCCAGTACTTC.

The chain joins TRBV7-2 to TRBJ1-3; D unresolved. Trimming pared 5 bases from V and 0 bases from J, leaving 5 bases between. In germline, CDR1 is SGHTA, CDR2 FQGNSA. This CDR3 has 13 residues. The CDR3 protein is CASSIHSGNTIYF. The CDR3 DNA follows: TGTGCCAGCAGCATACACTCTGGAAACACCATATATTTT.

This chain uses TRBV28 with TRBJ1-5; D remains ambiguous. The CDR3 spans 15 residues. The V gene lost 3 bases and the J gene lost 6 bases, with 15 bases spanning the gap. Germline V gives CDR1 MDHEN, CDR2 SYDVKM. The CDR3 nucleotides are TGTGCCAGCAGTTTTGAGGGCGTGGGGAGTCAGCCCCAGCATTTT. This gives the protein CASSFEGVGSQPQHF.

This chain uses TRBV28 with TRBJ1-1; D ambiguous. Trimming cost V 6 bases and J 2 bases, with 13 bases left between them. This CDR3 comprises 14 residues. Looked up from germline, CDR1 is MDHEN and CDR2 is SYDVKM. Written as DNA, the CDR3 is TGTGCCAGCAGCCTCGCGCAAAGAAACACTGAAGCTTTCTTT. Protein product: CASSLAQRNTEAFF.

This clone has more than one count but fewer than ten. The V and J genes are TRBV6-6 and TRBJ1-5, with TRBD1 identical over 8 bases. The CDR3 is made up of 16 amino acids. Trimming at V came to 5 bases and at J to 5 bases, leaving 11 bases not matched to a gene. Germline CDR1 MNHNY, CDR2 SVGAGI (reference sequence). This chain's CDR3 is CASSPTDRGGHQPQHF. The DNA of the CDR3 is TGTGCCAGCAGTCCAACTGACAGGGGAGGGCATCAGCCCCAGCATTTT.

The rearrangement joins TRBV25-1 to TRBJ1-2, with 7 bases fitting TRBD1. V was pared by 6 bases and J by 5 bases, with 3 bases of the junction left unmatched. Germline V lookup: CDR1 MGHDK, CDR2 SYGVNS. This CDR3 has 12 residues. The CDR3 reads CASRGTEYGYTF. In nucleotides, the CDR3 is TGTGCCAGCAGAGGGACAGAGTATGGCTACACCTTC.

The chain is built from TRBV29-1 and TRBJ2-5; a weak D match, TRBD1 (6 bases). V dropped 6 bases and J dropped 5 bases, with 13 bases sitting between them. CDR3 length: 12 residues. Germline CDR1 and CDR2: SQVTM and ANQGSEA. CDR3 sequence (DNA): TGCAGCGTGTTGGGGACACGGGAGACCCAGTACTTC. Amino acids: CSVLGTRETQYF. The full variable domain, in which reference TRBV29-1 and TRBJ2-5 provide the parts outside the CDR3, is SAVISQKPSRDICQRGTSLTIQCQVDSQVTMMFWYRQQPGQSLTLIATANQGSEATYESGFVIDKFPISRPNLTFSTLTVSNMSPEDSSIYLCSVLGTRETQYFGPGTRLLVL.

The chain uses TRBV7-9 and TRBJ2-7; no clear D gene. V was clipped by 5 bases and J by 2 bases, with 10 bases between them. The CDR3 consists of 13 residues. The germline CDR1 and CDR2 sequences are SEHNR and FQNEAQ (reference sequence). CDR3 nucleotides: TGTGCCAGCAGCCCCCCCCGTACCTACGAGCAGTACTTC. It codes for CASSPPRTYEQYF.